The 25 T cell receptor beta chains below were found in one sample sequenced in a study of control samples from healthy donors and cancer patients. Repertoires were generated with immunoSEQ multiplex PCR, while TCRdb's copy carries only in-frame clones and drops some. The sample shows about 60,000 clones, approximately 90% of them seen only once. The sequenced material came from PBMCs. The origin of the receptors is a woman aged 50 to 60 with colorectal cancer.

CDR3 sequence: CAWSVGVLKPQHF. The CDR3 DNA reads TGTGCCTGGAGTGTGGGGGTACTAAAACCCCAGCATTTT. This chain joins TRBV30 and TRBJ1-5; TRBD1 is a possible D gene (5 bases). V lost 0 bases to trimming and J lost 10 bases, with 13 bases between them. The CDR3 covers 13 residues. Germline CDR1 GTSNPN, CDR2 SVGIG (reference sequence).

J is TRBJ2-7 and V is TRBV20-1, with 7 bases identical to TRBD1. The germline gives CDR1 DFQATT, CDR2 SNEGSKA (reference sequence). This CDR3 is built from 12 residues. The ends lost 3 bases at V and 3 bases at J; junction bases unmatched: 2. CDR3 coding DNA: TGCAGTGCTAGTAACAGGGGCTACGAGCAGTACTTC. This gives the protein CSASNRGYEQYF.

The chain recombines TRBV11-1 with TRBJ1-1; 9 bases align to TRBD1. Per germline, CDR1 SGHAT and CDR2 FQDESV (reference sequence). V was pared by 5 bases and J by 1 base, with 8 bases of the junction left unmatched. CDR3 length: 16 residues. The CDR3 spells CASSRPGTGKNTEAFF. In DNA, the CDR3 is TGTGCCAGCAGCCGTCCCGGGACAGGGAAGAACACTGAAGCTTTCTTT. The variable domain in full, with the rest retrieved from reference TRBV11-1 and TRBJ1-1, is EAEVAQSPRYKITEKSQAVAFWCDPISGHATLYWYRQILGQGPELLVQFQDESVVDDSQLPKDRFSAERLKGVDSTLKIQPAELGDSAMYLCASSRPGTGKNTEAFFGQGTRLTVV.

The V gene is TRBV30, the J gene TRBJ1-1; D is uncertain. The V end lost 1 base, the J end lost 1 base, and 4 bases lay between the germline ends. The germline V gene has CDR1 GTSNPN and CDR2 SVGIG (reference sequence). CDR3 size: 12 residues. The CDR3 bases are TGTGCCTGGAGTGCGGGGAACACTGAAGCTTTCTTT. Translation gives CAWSAGNTEAFF.

This chain joins TRBV15 and TRBJ1-1, with no clear D. Germline CDR1 is LNHNV and CDR2 is YYDKDF (reference sequence). The CDR3 is 16 amino acids. V lost 4 bases, J lost 0 bases, and 15 bases lay in between. CDR3 nucleotides: TGTGCCACCAGCAACCGAGTACAAGCGATGAACACTGAAGCTTTCTTT. It translates to CATSNRVQAMNTEAFF.

V usage is TRBV6-5 and J usage is TRBJ2-5; 8 bases map to TRBD1. Germline V gives CDR1 MNHEY, CDR2 SVGAGI. V shed 2 bases and J 5 bases; nucleotides not matched to a gene: 4. The CDR3 runs to 14 residues. CDR3 loop: CASSYRTGGETQYF. CDR3 coding DNA: TGTGCCAGCAGTTACCGCACAGGGGGGGAGACCCAGTACTTC.

V is TRBV11-2 and J is TRBJ2-5; 8 positions agree with TRBD2. V lost 1 base, J lost 6 bases, and 10 bases stayed unmatched. Germline V gene data show CDR1 as SGHAT and CDR2 as FQNNGV. The length of the CDR3 is 16 residues. In DNA, the CDR3 is TGTGCCAGCAGCTTAGGGGAGCGGGAGTGGTTAAAGACCCAGTACTTC. This codes for CASSLGEREWLKTQYF.

The table lists this clone with a count of one. The chain couples TRBV5-6 to TRBJ1-1; TRBD1 matches at 9 bases. This CDR3 contains 17 residues. Unmatched junction bases numbered 12, after V lost 2 bases and J lost 4 bases. Germline values: CDR1 SGHDT, CDR2 YYEEEE. CDR3 coding DNA: TGTGCCAGCAGCTTACCGGGACAGGGTTTTTTGGGCACTGAAGCTTTCTTT. It specifies CASSLPGQGFLGTEAFF. Full variable domain (rest looked up from reference TRBV5-6 and TRBJ1-1): DAGVTQSPTHLIKTRGQQVTLRCSPKSGHDTVSWYQQALGQGPQFIFQYYEEEERQRGNFPDRFSGHQFPNYSSELNVNALLLGDSALYLCASSLPGQGFLGTEAFFGQGTRLTVV.

This clone appeared once. Written as DNA, the CDR3 is TGCACCAGCAGCCATTCAGGGAACACCGGGGAGCTGTTTTTT. Translating gives CTSSHSGNTGELFF. The rearrangement uses TRBV1 and TRBJ2-2; the listed D gene, TRBD1, was not tested against the DNA. TRBV1 is classified as a pseudogene. This CDR3 is 14 amino acids long.

The genes are TRBV6-5 and TRBJ2-7, with D maybe TRBD2 (6 bases). The germline V and J ends were trimmed by 4 bases and 2 bases, with 12 bases remaining between them. The CDR3 has 14 residues. Germline V gene sequence: CDR1 MNHEY, CDR2 SVGAGI. CDR3 residues: CASSSGAGTYEQYF. Written as DNA, the CDR3 is TGTGCCAGCAGTTCGGGCGCGGGGACCTACGAGCAGTACTTC.

The V and J genes are TRBV5-1 and TRBJ2-1; TRBD2 agrees at 9 bases. Trimming removed 5 bases from V and 5 bases from J; junction bases left unmatched: 11. Germline CDR1 reads SGHRS; CDR2 reads YFSETQ. The CDR3 extends over 16 amino acids. CDR3 loop: CASSNSQRGDHNEQFF. In DNA, the CDR3 is TGCGCCAGCAGTAATTCTCAGCGGGGGGACCACAATGAGCAGTTCTTC.

The chain employs TRBV11-3 and TRBJ2-7, with unresolved D. The V end lost 5 bases, the J end lost 2 bases, and 19 bases lay between the germline ends. CDR3 length equals 16 residues. CDR1 is SGHNT and CDR2 is YENEEA in the germline V gene. The CDR3 loop is CASSTRQSSLPYEQYF. In DNA, the CDR3 is TGTGCCAGCAGCACCCGGCAGAGCAGCCTACCCTACGAGCAGTACTTC.

The rearrangement uses TRBV9 and TRBJ2-1; 12 bases align to TRBD2. V gave up 4 bases and J gave up 15 bases; unmatched junction bases: 5. CDR1 and CDR2 (germline): SGDLS, YYNGEE. There are 12 residues in the CDR3. CDR3 nucleotide sequence: TGTGCCAGCAGCCTAGCGGGAGGGCCACGGTTCTTC. This gives the protein CASSLAGGPRFF.

V usage is TRBV12-3 or TRBV12-4 and J usage is TRBJ2-1; D is perhaps TRBD1 or TRBD2 (5 bases each). CDR3 length: 13 residues. The V end lost 8 bases, the J end lost 1 base, and 9 bases lay between the germline ends. In DNA, the CDR3 is TGTGCCAGCGGGGGTATATCCTACAATGAGCAGTTCTTC. It translates to CASGGISYNEQFF.

The chain joins TRBV30 to TRBJ1-4; 8 positions match TRBD1. Germline V gives CDR1 GTSNPN, CDR2 SVGIG (reference sequence). J gave up 6 bases and V 2 bases, and 5 bases lay outside the gene matches. CDR3 length equals 14 residues. The CDR3 loop reads CAWSQDRVYEKLFF. CDR3 sequence (DNA): TGTGCCTGGAGTCAGGACAGGGTGTATGAAAAACTGTTTTTT. The full variable domain, in which reference TRBV30 and TRBJ1-4 provide the parts outside the CDR3, is SQTIHQWPATLVQPVGSPLSLECTVEGTSNPNLYWYRQAAGRGLQLLFYSVGIGQISSEVPQNLSASRPQDRQFILSSKKLLLSDSGFYLCAWSQDRVYEKLFFGSGTQLSVL.

The V and J genes are TRBV19 and TRBJ2-2; a weak D match, TRBD1 (6 bases). The CDR3 has 14 amino acids. The V end lost 5 bases, the J end lost 1 base, and 8 bases lay between the germline ends. CDR1 LNHDA and CDR2 SQIVND come from the germline V gene (reference sequence). Here the CDR3 DNA reads TGTGCCAGTAGTTTACAGGGGAACACCGGGGAGCTGTTTTTT. It yields the protein CASSLQGNTGELFF.

V is TRBV5-1 and J is TRBJ1-1; TRBD1 agrees at 7 bases. V lost 0 bases to trimming and J lost 4 bases; unmatched junction nucleotides: 9. The CDR3 has 16 amino acids. CDR1 is SGHRS and CDR2 is YFSETQ in the germline V gene. The CDR3 region has the DNA TGCGCCAGCAGCTTGGAAAGGGGGCGGGCGATCACTGAAGCTTTCTTT. Its translation is CASSLERGRAITEAFF. The variable domain in full, with the rest retrieved from reference TRBV5-1 and TRBJ1-1, is KAGVTQTPRYLIKTRGQQVTLSCSPISGHRSVSWYQQTPGQGLQFLFEYFSETQRNKGNFPGRFSGRQFSNSRSEMNVSTLELGDSALYLCASSLERGRAITEAFFGQGTRLTVV.

The chain employs TRBV2 and TRBJ1-1, with D perhaps TRBD1 (5 bases). V gave up 6 bases and J gave up 0 bases, with 8 bases separating them. This CDR3 comprises 13 residues. Germline loops: CDR1 SNHLY, CDR2 FYNNEI. The CDR3 loop is CASSGGVNTEAFF. The CDR3 bases are TGTGCCAGCAGCGGGGGGGTGAACACTGAAGCTTTCTTT.

This clone turned up a few times. V is TRBV19 and J is TRBJ2-1; 7 positions agree with TRBD1. J gave up 5 bases and V 7 bases, and 8 bases lay outside the gene matches. The CDR3 extends over 14 amino acids. The germline gives CDR1 LNHDA, CDR2 SQIVND (reference sequence). The CDR3 DNA follows: TGTGCCAGTATGAGGACAGGACTGAACAATGAGCAGTTCTTC. This translates into CASMRTGLNNEQFF.

The V and J genes are TRBV10-2 and TRBJ2-2, with a tentative D call TRBD1 (5 bases). Germline CDR1 and CDR2: WSHSY and SAAADI. The CDR3 contains 13 residues. V was pared by 7 bases and J by 6 bases, with 12 bases between. This chain's CDR3 is CASKGVGAGELFF. In DNA form, the CDR3 reads TGCGCCAGCAAAGGAGTAGGGGCCGGGGAGCTGTTTTTT.

Concerning this clone: In the same sample, other DNA sequences code for this CDR3. The chain joins TRBV7-9 to TRBJ1-1; D ambiguous. Germline CDR1 SEHNR, CDR2 FQNEAQ (reference sequence). The CDR3 sequence is 12 residues long. The ends were cut back, 3 bases at V and 1 base at J, with 3 bases in the middle. In DNA form, the CDR3 reads TGTGCCAGCAGCTTCGCGAACACTGAAGCTTTCTTT. Its protein is CASSFANTEAFF. Drawing the rest from reference TRBV7-9 and TRBJ1-1, the complete variable domain is DTGVSQNPRHKITKRGQNVTFRCDPISEHNRLYWYRQTLGQGPEFLTYFQNEAQLEKSRLLSDRFSAERPKGSFSTLEIQRTEQGDSAMYLCASSFANTEAFFGQGTRLTVV.

The V gene is TRBV5-1, the J gene TRBJ1-3; 7 bases fit TRBD1. CDR1 and CDR2 from the germline V gene are SGHRS and YFSETQ. V lost 4 bases and J lost 0; bases outside the gene matches: 7. The CDR3 spans 16 residues. CDR3 sequence: CASSPRDRFSGNTIYF. CDR3 DNA: TGCGCCAGCAGCCCCCGGGACAGATTCTCTGGAAACACCATATATTTT.

V is TRBV9 and J is TRBJ1-1; D is unresolved. V was trimmed by 0 bases and J by 1 base, leaving 4 bases between them. Germline V gives CDR1 SGDLS, CDR2 YYNGEE. CDR3 length equals 13 residues. In DNA, the CDR3 is TGTGCCAGCAGCGTAGCCAGGAACACTGAAGCTTTCTTT. Its protein product is CASSVARNTEAFF.

The chain is built from TRBV11-2 and TRBJ1-3; D gene ambiguous. This CDR3 contains 14 residues. CDR1 and CDR2 (germline): SGHAT, FQNNGV. V shed 2 bases and J shed 4 bases, with 9 bases lying between them. CDR3 region: CASSLNPVGNTIYF. CDR3 nucleotide sequence: TGTGCCAGCAGCTTAAACCCTGTCGGAAACACCATATATTTT.

This clone turned up a few times. This chain joins TRBV6-1 and TRBJ1-1, with D tentatively TRBD1 (5 bases). Deletions cut 1 base from V and 12 bases from J, with 15 bases between. The CDR3 spans 13 residues. Germline V gives CDR1 MNHNS, CDR2 SASEGT. CDR3 nucleotide sequence: TGTGCCAGCAGTGAAGGGGACCGCTGGGTGACTTTCTTT. This sequence encodes CASSEGDRWVTFF.